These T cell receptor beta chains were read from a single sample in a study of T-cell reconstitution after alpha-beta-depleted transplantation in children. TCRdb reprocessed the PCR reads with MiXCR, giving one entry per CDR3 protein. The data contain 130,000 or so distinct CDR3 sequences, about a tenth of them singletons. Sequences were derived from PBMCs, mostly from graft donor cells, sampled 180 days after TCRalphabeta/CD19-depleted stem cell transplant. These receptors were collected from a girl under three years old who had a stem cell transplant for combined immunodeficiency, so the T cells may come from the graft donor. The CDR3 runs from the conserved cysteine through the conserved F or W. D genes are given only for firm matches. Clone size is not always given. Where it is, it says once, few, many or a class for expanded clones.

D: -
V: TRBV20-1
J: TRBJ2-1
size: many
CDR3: CSAIGAYNEQFF
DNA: TGCAGTGCTATAGGGGCTTACAATGAGCAGTTCTTC

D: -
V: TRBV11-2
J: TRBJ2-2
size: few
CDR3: CASSLEAPGDTGELFF
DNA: TGTGCCAGCAGCTTAGAAGCGCCTGGGGACACCGGGGAGCTGTTTTTT

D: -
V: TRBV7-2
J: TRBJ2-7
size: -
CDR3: CASSGQFYEQYF
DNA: TGTGCCAGTTCTGGACAGTTTTACGAGCAGTACTTC

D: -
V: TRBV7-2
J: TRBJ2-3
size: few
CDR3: CASSFPLLSTDTQYF
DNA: TGTGCCAGCAGCTTCCCCCTATTGAGCACAGATACGCAGTATTTT

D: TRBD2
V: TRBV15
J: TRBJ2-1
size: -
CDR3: CATSRAASGGSEQFF
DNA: TGTGCCACCAGCAGAGCGGCTAGCGGGGGAAGTGAGCAGTTCTTC

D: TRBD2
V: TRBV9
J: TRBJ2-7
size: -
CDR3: CASSPSGRHWEQYF
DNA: TGTGCCAGCAGCCCCAGCGGGAGGCACTGGGAGCAGTACTTC

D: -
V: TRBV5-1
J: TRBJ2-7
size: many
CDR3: CASSLVGASLGGSYEQYF
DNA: TGCGCCAGCAGCCTTGTAGGCGCTAGCCTGGGTGGCTCCTACGAGCAGTACTTC

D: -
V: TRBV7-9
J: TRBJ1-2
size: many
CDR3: CASSDPGTLNYGYTF
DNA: TGTGCCAGCAGCGACCCCGGGACACTCAACTATGGCTACACCTTC

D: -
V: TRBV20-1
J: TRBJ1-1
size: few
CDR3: CSAAGRMNTEAFF
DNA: TGCAGTGCGGCGGGACGGATGAACACTGAAGCTTTCTTT

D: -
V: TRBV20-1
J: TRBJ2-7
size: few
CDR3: CSARDPERGLHEQYF
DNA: TGCAGTGCTAGAGATCCGGAAAGGGGTCTCCACGAGCAGTACTTC

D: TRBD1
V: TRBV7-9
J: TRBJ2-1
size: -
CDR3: CASSLTGTGASNEQFF
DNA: TGTGCCAGCAGCTTGACCGGGACAGGGGCTTCCAATGAGCAGTTCTTC

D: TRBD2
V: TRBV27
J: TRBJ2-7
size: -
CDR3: CASSLWSSGREQYF
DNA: TGTGCCAGCAGTTTATGGTCTAGCGGGCGCGAGCAGTACTTC

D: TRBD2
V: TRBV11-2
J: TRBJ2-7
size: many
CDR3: CASSSGTSGIYEQYF
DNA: TGTGCCAGCAGCTCCGGGACTAGCGGGATCTACGAGCAGTACTTC

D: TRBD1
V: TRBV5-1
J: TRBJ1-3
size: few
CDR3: CASSLSTGRSGNTIYF
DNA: TGCGCCAGCAGCTTGTCGACAGGGCGCTCTGGAAACACCATATATTTT

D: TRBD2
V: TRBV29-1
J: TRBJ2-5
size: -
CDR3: CSVEDRTSGPQETQYF
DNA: TGCAGCGTTGAAGATCGTACTAGCGGGCCCCAAGAGACCCAGTACTTC

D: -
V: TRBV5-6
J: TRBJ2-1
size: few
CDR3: CASSLVGGAGEQFF
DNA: TGTGCCAGCAGCTTGGTAGGGGGGGCAGGTGAGCAGTTCTTC

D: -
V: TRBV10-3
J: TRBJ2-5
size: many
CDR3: CAISEKVDTQETQYF
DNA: TGTGCCATCAGTGAAAAAGTTGACACCCAAGAGACCCAGTACTTC

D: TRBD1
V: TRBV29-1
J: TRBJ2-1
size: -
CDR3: CSVVYRGIGYNEQFF
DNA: TGCAGCGTTGTGTACAGGGGCATAGGGTACAATGAGCAGTTCTTC

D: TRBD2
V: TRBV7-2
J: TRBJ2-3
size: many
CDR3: CASAKTSGGARYPLF
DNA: TGTGCCAGCGCGAAGACTAGCGGGGGGGCCCGCTACCCTCTTTTT

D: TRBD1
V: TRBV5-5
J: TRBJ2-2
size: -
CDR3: CASRATGMNTGELFF
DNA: TGTGCCAGCAGGGCGACAGGGATGAACACCGGGGAGCTGTTTTTT

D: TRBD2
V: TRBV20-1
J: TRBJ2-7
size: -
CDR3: CSANVRTSGRAEALEQYF
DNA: TGCAGTGCTAACGTTCGGACTAGCGGGAGGGCAGAAGCTCTCGAGCAGTACTTC

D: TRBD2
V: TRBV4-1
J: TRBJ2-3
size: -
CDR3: CASSQLLAGSTDTQYF
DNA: TGCGCCAGCAGCCAATTACTAGCGGGGAGCACAGATACGCAGTATTTT

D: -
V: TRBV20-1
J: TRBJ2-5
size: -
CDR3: CSARSASLETQYF
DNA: TGCAGTGCGCGGTCCGCTTCCCTTGAGACCCAGTACTTC

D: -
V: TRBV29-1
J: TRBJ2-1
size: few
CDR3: CSAGTVSYNEQFF
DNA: TGCAGCGCCGGGACTGTCTCCTACAATGAGCAGTTCTTC

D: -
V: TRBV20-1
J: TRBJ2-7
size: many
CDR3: CSARPRDYYEQYF
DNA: TGCAGTGCTAGACCTAGAGACTACTACGAGCAGTACTTC

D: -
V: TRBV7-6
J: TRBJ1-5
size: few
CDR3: CASSVSGGPQHF
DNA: TGTGCCAGCAGCGTCTCGGGGGGGCCCCAGCATTTT

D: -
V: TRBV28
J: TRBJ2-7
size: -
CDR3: CASMGAFYEQYF
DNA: TGTGCCAGCATGGGGGCTTTTTACGAGCAGTACTTC

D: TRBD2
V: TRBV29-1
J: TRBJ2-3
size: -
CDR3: CSVWIVGGTTDTQYF
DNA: TGCAGCGTTTGGATCGTGGGGGGGACCACAGATACGCAGTATTTT

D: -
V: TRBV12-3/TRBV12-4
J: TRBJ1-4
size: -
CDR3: CASRQVNEKLFF
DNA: TGTGCCAGCAGACAGGTTAATGAAAAACTGTTTTTT

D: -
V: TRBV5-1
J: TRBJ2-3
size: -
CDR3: CASSLNDRNGRTDTQYF
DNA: TGCGCCAGCAGCCTGAACGACAGGAATGGACGCACAGATACGCAGTATTTT

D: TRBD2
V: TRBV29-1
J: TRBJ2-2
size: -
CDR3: CSVGLENTGELFF
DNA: TGCAGCGTCGGACTAGAGAACACCGGGGAGCTGTTTTTT

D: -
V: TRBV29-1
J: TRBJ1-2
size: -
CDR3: CSVEDRYRAYGYTF
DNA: TGCAGCGTTGAAGATCGTTACAGGGCCTATGGCTACACCTTC

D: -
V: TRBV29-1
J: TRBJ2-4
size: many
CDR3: CSVSWGSKNIQYF
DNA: TGCAGCGTTTCCTGGGGATCCAAAAACATTCAGTACTTC

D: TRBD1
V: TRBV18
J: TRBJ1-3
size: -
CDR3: CASSPWTGLSSGNTIYF
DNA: TGTGCCAGCTCACCCTGGACAGGTTTAAGCTCTGGAAACACCATATATTTT

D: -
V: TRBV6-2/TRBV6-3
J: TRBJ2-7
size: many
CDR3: CASSYSPTAYEQYF
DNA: TGTGCCAGCAGTTACTCACCGACAGCCTACGAGCAGTACTTC

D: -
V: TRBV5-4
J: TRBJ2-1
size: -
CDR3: CASSFGLGSDEQFF
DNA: TGTGCCAGCAGCTTCGGGTTGGGGTCGGATGAGCAGTTCTTC

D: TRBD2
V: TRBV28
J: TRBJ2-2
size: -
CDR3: CASRFLSGRAGELFF
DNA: TGTGCCAGCAGGTTTCTTAGCGGGAGGGCCGGGGAGCTGTTTTTT

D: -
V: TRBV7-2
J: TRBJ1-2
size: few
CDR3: CASSPPPRGYGYTF
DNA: TGTGCCAGCAGCCCTCCGCCTCGGGGATATGGCTACACCTTC

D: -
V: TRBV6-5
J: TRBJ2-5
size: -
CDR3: CASSTRTDLETQYF
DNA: TGTGCCAGCAGTACCCGGACGGATTTAGAGACCCAGTACTTC

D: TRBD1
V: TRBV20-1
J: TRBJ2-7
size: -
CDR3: CSARDRTGGYEQYF
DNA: TGCAGTGCTAGAGATCGGACAGGGGGGTACGAGCAGTACTTC

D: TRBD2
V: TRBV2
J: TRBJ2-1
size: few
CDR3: CASSDLAGEINNEQFF
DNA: TGTGCCAGCAGTGATCTAGCGGGGGAAATTAACAATGAGCAGTTCTTC

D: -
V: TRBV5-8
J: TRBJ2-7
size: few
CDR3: CASSLEDPPFYYEQYF
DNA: TGTGCCAGCAGCTTGGAAGACCCACCCTTTTATTACGAGCAGTACTTC

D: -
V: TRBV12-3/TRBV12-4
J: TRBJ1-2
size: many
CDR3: CASSWAVLNYGYTF
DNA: TGTGCCAGCAGTTGGGCAGTCCTTAACTATGGCTACACCTTC

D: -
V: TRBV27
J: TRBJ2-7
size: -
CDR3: CDSIGRVNEQYF
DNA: TGTGACAGCATCGGACGGGTTAACGAGCAGTACTTC

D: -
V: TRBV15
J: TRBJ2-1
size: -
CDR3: CATSRDNRYYNEQFF
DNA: TGTGCCACCAGCAGAGATAACAGATACTACAATGAGCAGTTCTTC

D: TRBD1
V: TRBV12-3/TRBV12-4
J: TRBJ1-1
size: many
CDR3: CASRFGGTGANTEAFF
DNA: TGTGCCAGCCGCTTTGGAGGGACAGGGGCTAACACTGAAGCTTTCTTT

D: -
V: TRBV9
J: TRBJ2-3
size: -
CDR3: CASSVLGGTDTQYF
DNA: TGTGCCAGCAGCGTCCTGGGGGGCACAGATACGCAGTATTTT

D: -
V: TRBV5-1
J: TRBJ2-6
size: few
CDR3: CASCTLGGQASRSGANVLTF
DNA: TGCGCCAGCTGTACTCTAGGAGGGCAGGCTTCCCGCTCTGGGGCCAACGTCCTGACTTTC

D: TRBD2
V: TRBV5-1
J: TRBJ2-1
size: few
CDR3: CASSHYSGRVENEQFF
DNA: TGCGCCAGCAGCCATTATAGCGGGAGGGTGGAGAATGAGCAGTTCTTC

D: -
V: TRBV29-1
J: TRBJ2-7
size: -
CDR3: CSVEDQYSGTYEQYF
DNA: TGCAGCGTTGAAGATCAGTACTCGGGGACCTACGAGCAGTACTTC

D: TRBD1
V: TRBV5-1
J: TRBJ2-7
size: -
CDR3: CASSLDGGQGPVAAGQYF
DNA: TGCGCCAGCAGCTTGGATGGGGGACAGGGGCCCGTAGCGGCTGGGCAGTACTTC

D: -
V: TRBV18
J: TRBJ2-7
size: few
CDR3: CASSAAPGQSEQYF
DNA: TGTGCCAGCTCAGCTGCGCCGGGACAAAGCGAGCAGTACTTC

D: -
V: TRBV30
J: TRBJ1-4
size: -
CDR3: CAWSVPGQPWANEKLFF
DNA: TGTGCCTGGAGTGTACCCGGACAGCCCTGGGCTAATGAAAAACTGTTTTTT

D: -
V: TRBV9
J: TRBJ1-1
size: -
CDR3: CASSGIVGTEAFF
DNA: TGTGCCAGCAGCGGGATTGTGGGCACTGAAGCTTTCTTT

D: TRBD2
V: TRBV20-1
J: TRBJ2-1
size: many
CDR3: CSAYLAGGGNEQFF
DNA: TGCAGTGCTTATCTAGCGGGAGGAGGAAATGAGCAGTTCTTC

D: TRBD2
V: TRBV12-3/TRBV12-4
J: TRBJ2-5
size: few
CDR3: CASKRTSGQQETQYF
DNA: TGTGCCAGCAAGCGGACTAGCGGGCAACAAGAGACCCAGTACTTC

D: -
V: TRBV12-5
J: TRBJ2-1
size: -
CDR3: CASGRPWGPSSYNEQFF
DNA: TGTGCTAGTGGTCGCCCGTGGGGGCCCAGCTCCTACAATGAGCAGTTCTTC